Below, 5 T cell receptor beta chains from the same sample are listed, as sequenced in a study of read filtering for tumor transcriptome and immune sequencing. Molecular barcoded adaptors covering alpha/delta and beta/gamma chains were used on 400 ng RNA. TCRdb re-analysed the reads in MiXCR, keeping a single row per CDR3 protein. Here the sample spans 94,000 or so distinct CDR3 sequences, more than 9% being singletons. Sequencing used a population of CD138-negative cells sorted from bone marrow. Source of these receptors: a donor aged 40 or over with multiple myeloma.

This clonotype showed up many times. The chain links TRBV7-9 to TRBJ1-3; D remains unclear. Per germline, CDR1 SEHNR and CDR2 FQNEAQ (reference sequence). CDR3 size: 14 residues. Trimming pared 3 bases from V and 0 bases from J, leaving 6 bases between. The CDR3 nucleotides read TGTGCCAGCAGCTTGTCGGGCTCTGGAAACACCATATATTTT. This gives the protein CASSLSGSGNTIYF.

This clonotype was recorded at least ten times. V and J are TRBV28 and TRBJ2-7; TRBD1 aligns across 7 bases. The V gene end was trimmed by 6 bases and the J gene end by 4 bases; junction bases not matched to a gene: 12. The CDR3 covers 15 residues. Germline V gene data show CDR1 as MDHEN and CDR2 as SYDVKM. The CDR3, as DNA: TGTGCCAGCAGGCCATTGACAGGGAAAGGGTACGAGCAGTACTTC. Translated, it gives CASRPLTGKGYEQYF. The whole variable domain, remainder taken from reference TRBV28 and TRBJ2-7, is DVKVTQSSRYLVKRTGEKVFLECVQDMDHENMFWYRQDPGLGLRLIYFSYDVKMKEKGDIPEGYSVSREKKERFSLILESASTNQTSMYLCASRPLTGKGYEQYFGPGTRLTVT.

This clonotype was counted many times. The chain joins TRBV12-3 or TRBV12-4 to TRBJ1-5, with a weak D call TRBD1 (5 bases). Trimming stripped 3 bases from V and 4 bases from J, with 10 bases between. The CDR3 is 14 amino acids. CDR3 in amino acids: CASSFGATNQPQHF. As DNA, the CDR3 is TGTGCCAGCAGTTTCGGGGCAACAAATCAGCCCCAGCATTTT.

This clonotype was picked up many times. CDR3 in DNA: TGCAGCGTTGATCCCCAGAACCAAGAGACCCAGTACTTC. Protein: CSVDPQNQETQYF. The V and J genes are TRBV29-1 and TRBJ2-5; the D is unclear. V lost 3 bases and J lost 0, with 8 bases in between. Germline CDR1 and CDR2: SQVTM and ANQGSEA. CDR3 length: 13 residues.

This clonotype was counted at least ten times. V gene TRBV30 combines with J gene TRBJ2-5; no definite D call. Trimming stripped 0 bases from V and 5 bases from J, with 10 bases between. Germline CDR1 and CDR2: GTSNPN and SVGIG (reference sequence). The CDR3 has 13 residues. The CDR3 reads CAWSVQASETQYF. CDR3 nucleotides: TGTGCCTGGAGTGTACAAGCAAGTGAGACCCAGTACTTC. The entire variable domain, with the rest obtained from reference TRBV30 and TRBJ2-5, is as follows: SQTIHQWPATLVQPVGSPLSLECTVEGTSNPNLYWYRQAAGRGLQLLFYSVGIGQISSEVPQNLSASRPQDRQFILSSKKLLLSDSGFYLCAWSVQASETQYFGPGTRLLVL.